This entry features one T cell receptor (beta chain) sequence. The antigen is undetermined. This specimen comes from a study of cytomegalovirus exposure and HLA in healthy donors. The study's findings and limits: Earlier findings revealed that most TCR beta V segments proved productive either about 87% or about 30% of the time. Reportedly, diagnosis of cytomegalovirus status by the classifier showed high specificity and sensitivity. TRBV6-2, TRBV6-3 and other indistinguishable V segments were excluded.

It was with 60 Vbeta and 13 Jbeta primers that the PCR ran. The protocol was immunoSEQ multiplex PCR, while the TCRdb copy is restricted to in-frame clones and leaves out a portion. This sample yields about 180,000 clones, of which 75% to 85% are seen a single time; less than 1.5% belongs to the top ten. This CDR3 has 12 residues. V lost 0 bases and J 6 bases, leaving 6 bases between the germline ends. The germline gives CDR1 SNHLY, CDR2 FYNNEI. This sequence originates from a man aged 18-30 years in good health and CMV-seronegative. V usage is TRBV2 and J usage is TRBJ2-7; D is uncertain. Sequencing input: PBMCs. CDR3 DNA: TGTGCCAGCAGTGAAGCGCGGAGCGAGCAGTACTTC. The encoded protein is CASSEARSEQYF.